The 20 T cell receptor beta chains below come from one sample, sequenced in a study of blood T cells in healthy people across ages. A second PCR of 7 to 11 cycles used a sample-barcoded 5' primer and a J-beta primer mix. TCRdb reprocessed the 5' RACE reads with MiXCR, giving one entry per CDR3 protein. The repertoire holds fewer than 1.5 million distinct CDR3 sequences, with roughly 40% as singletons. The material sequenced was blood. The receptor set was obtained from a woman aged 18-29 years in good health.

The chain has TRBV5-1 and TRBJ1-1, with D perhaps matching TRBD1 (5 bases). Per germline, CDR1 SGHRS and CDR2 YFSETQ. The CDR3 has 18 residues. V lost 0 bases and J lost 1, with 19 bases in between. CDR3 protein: CASSLERGLTSRNTEAFF. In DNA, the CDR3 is TGCGCCAGCAGCTTGGAACGGGGACTCACTTCCAGGAACACTGAAGCTTTCTTT.

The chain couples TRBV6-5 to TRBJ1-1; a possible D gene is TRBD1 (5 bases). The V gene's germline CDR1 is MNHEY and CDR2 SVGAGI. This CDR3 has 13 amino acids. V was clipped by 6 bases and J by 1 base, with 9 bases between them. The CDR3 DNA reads TGTGCCAGCAGAAGTAGGGGGAACACTGAAGCTTTCTTT. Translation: CASRSRGNTEAFF.

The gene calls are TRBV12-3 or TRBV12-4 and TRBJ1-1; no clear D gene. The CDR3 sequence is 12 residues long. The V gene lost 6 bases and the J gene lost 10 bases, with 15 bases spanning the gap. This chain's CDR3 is CASSPGNVLAFF. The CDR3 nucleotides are TGTGCCAGCAGCCCCGGGAACGTCTTAGCTTTCTTT.

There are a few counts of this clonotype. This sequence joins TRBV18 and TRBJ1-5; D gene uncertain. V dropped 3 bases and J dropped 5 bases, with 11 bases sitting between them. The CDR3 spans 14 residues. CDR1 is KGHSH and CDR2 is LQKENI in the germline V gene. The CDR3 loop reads CASSPGMVDQPQHF. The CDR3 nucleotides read TGTGCCAGCTCACCCGGTATGGTTGATCAGCCCCAGCATTTT.

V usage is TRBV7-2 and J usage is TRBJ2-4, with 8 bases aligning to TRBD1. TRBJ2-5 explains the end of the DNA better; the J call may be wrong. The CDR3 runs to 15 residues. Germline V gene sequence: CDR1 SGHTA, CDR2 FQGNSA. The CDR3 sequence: CASSLGQVIQETQYF. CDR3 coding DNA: TGTGCCAGCAGCTTGGGACAGGTCATTCAAGAGACCCAGTACTTC.

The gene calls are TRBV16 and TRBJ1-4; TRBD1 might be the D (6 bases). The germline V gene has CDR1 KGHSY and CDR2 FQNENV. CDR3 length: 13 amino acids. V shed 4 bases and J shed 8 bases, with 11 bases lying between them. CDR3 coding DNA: TGTGCCAGCAGCCTGCACAGGGACGAAAAACTGTTTTTT. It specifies CASSLHRDEKLFF. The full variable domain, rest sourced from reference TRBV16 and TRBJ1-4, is GEEVAQTPKHLVRGEGQKAKLYCAPIKGHSYVFWYQQVLKNEFKFLISFQNENVFDETGMPKERFSAKCLPNSPCSLEIQATKLEDSAVYFCASSLHRDEKLFFGSGTQLSVL.

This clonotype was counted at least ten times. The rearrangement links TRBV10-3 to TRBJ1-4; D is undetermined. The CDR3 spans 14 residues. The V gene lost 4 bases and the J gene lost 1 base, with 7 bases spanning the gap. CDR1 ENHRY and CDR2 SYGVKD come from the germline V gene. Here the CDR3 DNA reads TGTGCCATCAGTGCGGGTGGAACTAATGAAAAACTGTTTTTT. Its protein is CAISAGGTNEKLFF.

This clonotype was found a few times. The CDR3: CASSQQLTYSPLHF. In DNA form, the CDR3 reads TGTGCCAGCAGTCAACAACTGACATACTCACCCCTCCACTTT. The chain joins TRBV12-3 or TRBV12-4 to TRBJ1-6; D is undetermined. V shed 5 bases and J shed 10 bases, with 15 bases lying between them. This CDR3 is 14 amino acids long.

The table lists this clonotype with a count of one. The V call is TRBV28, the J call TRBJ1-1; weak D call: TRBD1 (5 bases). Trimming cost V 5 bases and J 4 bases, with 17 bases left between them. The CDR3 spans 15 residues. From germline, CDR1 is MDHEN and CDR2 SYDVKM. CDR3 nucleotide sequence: TGTGCCAGCAGTCCACCGCGGGGGGTTGGCACTGAAGCTTTCTTT. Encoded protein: CASSPPRGVGTEAFF.

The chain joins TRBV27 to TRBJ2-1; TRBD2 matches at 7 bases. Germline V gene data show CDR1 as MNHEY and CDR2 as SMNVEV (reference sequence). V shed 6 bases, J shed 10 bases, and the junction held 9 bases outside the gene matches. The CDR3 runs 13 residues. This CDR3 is CASSWGGGREQFF. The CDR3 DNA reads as TGTGCCAGCAGCTGGGGGGGAGGAAGGGAGCAGTTCTTC.

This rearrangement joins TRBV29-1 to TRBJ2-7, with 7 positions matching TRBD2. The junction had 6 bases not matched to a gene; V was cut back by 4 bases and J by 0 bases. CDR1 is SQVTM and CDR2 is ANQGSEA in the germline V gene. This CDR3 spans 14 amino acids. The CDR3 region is CSVAFSGLSYEQYF. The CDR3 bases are TGCAGCGTTGCCTTTAGCGGGCTCTCCTACGAGCAGTACTTC.

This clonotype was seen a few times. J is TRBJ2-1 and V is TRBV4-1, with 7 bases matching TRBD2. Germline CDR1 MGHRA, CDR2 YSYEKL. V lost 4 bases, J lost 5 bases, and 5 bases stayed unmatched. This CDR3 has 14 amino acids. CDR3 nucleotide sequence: TGCGCCAGCAGCCTAATGGGGGGGGACAATGAGCAGTTCTTC. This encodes CASSLMGGDNEQFF.

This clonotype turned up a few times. CDR3 residues: CASTGAAINEKLFF. For the CDR3, the DNA is TGTGCCAGCACCGGTGCTGCAATAAATGAAAAACTGTTTTTT. The genes are TRBV12-3 or TRBV12-4 and TRBJ1-4; D is unclear. V was pared by 7 bases and J by 5 bases, with 14 bases between. The CDR3 spans 14 residues.

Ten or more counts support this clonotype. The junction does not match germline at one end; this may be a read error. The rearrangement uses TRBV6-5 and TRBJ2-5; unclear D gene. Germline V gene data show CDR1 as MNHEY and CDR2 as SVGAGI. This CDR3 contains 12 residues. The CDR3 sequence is CASSWEGETQYF. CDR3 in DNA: TGCGCCAGCAGCTGGGAAGGAGAGACCCAGTACTTC.

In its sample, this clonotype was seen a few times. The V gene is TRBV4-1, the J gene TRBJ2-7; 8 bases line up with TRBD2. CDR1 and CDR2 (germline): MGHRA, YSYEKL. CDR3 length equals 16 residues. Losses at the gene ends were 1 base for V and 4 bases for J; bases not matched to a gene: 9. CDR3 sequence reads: CASSQVIGSSGYEQYF. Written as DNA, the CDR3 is TGCGCCAGCAGCCAAGTCATTGGTTCTAGCGGGTACGAGCAGTACTTC.

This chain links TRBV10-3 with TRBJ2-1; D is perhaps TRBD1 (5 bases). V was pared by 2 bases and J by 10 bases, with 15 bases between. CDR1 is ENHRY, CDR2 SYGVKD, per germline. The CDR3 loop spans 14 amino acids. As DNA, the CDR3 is TGTGCCATCAGTGAGAGGGGCCCAATCGAGGAGCAGTTCTTC. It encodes CAISERGPIEEQFF.

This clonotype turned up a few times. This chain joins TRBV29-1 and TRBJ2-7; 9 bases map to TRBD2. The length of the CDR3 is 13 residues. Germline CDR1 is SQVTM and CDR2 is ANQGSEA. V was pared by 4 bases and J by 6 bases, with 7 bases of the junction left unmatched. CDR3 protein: CSVAAGGPREQYF. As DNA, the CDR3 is TGCAGCGTTGCCGCGGGAGGGCCGCGCGAGCAGTACTTC.

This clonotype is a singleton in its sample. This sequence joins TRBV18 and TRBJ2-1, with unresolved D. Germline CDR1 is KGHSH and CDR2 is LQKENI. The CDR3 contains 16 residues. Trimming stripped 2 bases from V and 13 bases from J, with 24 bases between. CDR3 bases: TGTGCCAGCTCACCAAGCGTGGTGAGAAACCAAGAGACCCAGTTCTTC. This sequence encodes CASSPSVVRNQETQFF.

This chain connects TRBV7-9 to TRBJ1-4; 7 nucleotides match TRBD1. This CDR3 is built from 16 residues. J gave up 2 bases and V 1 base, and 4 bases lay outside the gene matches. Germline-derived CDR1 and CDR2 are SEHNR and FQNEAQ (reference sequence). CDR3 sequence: CASSLGIQGTNEKLFF. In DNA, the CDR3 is TGTGCCAGCAGCTTAGGGATACAGGGGACTAATGAAAAACTGTTTTTT.

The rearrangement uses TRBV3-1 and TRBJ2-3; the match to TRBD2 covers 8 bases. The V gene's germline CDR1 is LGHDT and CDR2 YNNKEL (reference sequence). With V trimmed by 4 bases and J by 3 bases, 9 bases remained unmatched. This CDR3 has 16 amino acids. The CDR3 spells CASSLPRTSRTDTQYF. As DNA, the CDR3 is TGTGCCAGCAGCCTGCCCAGGACTAGCAGAACAGATACGCAGTATTTT.